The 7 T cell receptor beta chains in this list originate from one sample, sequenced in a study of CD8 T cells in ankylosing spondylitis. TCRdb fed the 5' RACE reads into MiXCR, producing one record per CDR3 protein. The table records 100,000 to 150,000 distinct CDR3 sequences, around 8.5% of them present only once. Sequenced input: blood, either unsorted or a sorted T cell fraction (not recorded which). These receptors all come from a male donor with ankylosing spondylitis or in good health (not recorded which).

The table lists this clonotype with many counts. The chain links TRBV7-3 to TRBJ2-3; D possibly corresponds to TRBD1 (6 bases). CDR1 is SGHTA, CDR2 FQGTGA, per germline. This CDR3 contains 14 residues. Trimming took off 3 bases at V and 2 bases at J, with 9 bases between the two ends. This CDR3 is CASSFQGTTDTQYF. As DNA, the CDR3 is TGTGCCAGCAGCTTTCAGGGGACCACAGATACGCAGTATTTT. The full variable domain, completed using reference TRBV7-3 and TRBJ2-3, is GAGVSQTPSNKVTEKGKYVELRCDPISGHTALYWYRQSLGQGPEFLIYFQGTGAADDSGLPNDRFFAVRPEGSVSTLKIQRTERGDSAVYLCASSFQGTTDTQYFGPGTRLTVL.

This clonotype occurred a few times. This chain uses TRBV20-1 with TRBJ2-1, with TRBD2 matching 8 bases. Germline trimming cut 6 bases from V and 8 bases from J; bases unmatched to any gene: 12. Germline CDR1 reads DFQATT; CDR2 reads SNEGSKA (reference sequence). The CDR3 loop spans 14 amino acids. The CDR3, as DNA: TGCAGTGCAAGCGGGAGTGGGATCTCCTATGAGCAGTTCTTC. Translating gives CSASGSGISYEQFF.

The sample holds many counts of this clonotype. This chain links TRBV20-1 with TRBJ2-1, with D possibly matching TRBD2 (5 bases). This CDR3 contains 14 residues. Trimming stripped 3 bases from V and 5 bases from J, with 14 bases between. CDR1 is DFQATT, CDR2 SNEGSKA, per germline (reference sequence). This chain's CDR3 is CSASRLAPNNEQFF. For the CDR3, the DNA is TGCAGTGCTAGTCGGCTAGCACCCAACAATGAGCAGTTCTTC.

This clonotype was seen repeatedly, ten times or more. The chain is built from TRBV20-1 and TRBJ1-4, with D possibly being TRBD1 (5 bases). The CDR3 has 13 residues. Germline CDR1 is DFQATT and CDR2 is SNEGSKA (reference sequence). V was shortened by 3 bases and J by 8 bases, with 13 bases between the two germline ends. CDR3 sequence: CSARRQGEEKLFF. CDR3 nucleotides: TGCAGTGCTAGGCGGCAGGGCGAAGAAAAACTGTTTTTT.

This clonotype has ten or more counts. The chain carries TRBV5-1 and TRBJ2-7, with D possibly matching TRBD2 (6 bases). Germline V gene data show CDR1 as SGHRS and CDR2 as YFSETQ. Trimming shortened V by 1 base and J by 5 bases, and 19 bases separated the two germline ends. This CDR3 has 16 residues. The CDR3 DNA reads TGCGCCAGCAGCTTGTATCCCGAAGGGACTCTGGACGAGCAGTACTTC. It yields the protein CASSLYPEGTLDEQYF.

CDR3 sequence reads: CSAKTVGTSPQHF. In nucleotides, the CDR3 is TGCAGTGCCAAAACGGTAGGGACTTCGCCCCAGCATTTT. This chain joins TRBV20-1 and TRBJ1-5, with D possibly TRBD1 on 5 matching bases. Trimming took off 6 bases at V and 9 bases at J, with 18 bases between the two ends. The germline gives CDR1 DFQATT, CDR2 SNEGSKA (reference sequence). There are 13 residues in the CDR3.

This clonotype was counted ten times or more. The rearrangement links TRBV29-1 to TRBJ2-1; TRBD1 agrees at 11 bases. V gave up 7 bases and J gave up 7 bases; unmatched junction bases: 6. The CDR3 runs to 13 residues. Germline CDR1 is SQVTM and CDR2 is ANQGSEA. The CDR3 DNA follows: TGCAGCGCGACCGGGACAGGGGGTAATGAGCAGTTCTTC. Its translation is CSATGTGGNEQFF.